This T cell receptor beta chain is from a study of graft-versus-host responses after intestinal transplantation. For the study at large: All of the recipients had induction that used anti-thymocyte globulin, then tacrolimus and steroids for around three years. Points from the study as a whole: Recipient bone marrow held GvH clones, some seen earlier in ileum or blood.

After removal of 4 bases from V and 6 bases from J, the junction contained 4 bases not matched to a gene. This CDR3 is 13 amino acids long. Germline values: CDR1 SGHAT, CDR2 FQNNGV. Notes on this clone: The antigen is unknown.

The repertoire was sequenced with immunoSEQ multiplex PCR; TCRdb's copy has only in-frame clones and lacks some. The data show tens of thousands of clones, about 91% seen once. The sequence was obtained from a human donor who received an intestinal transplant. The sample in question was unstimulated CD8+ T cells sorted from spleen or lymph node cells, obtained before intestinal transplant. The V gene is TRBV11-2, the J gene TRBJ2-7, with TRBD1 identical over 9 bases. As DNA, the CDR3 is TGTGCCAGCAGCTCGGACAGGGGAGGCGAGCAGTACTTC. Its protein is CASSSDRGGEQYF.